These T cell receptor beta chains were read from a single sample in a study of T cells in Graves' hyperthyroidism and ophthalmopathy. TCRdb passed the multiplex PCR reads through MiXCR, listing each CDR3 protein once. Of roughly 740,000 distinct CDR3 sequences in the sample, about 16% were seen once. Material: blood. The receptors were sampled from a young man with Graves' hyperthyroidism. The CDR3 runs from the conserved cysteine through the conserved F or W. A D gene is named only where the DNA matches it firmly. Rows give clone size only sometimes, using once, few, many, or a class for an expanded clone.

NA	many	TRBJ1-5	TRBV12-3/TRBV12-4	TGTGCCAGCAGTCAAGTAAGCAATCAGCCCCAGCATTTT	CASSQVSNQPQHF
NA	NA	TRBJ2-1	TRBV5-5	TGTGCCAGCAGCTTCAGACTTTACAATGAGCAGTTCTTC	CASSFRLYNEQFF
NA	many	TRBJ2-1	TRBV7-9	TGTGCCAGCAGCTTAGCCCGTGTTTCAGCGGCCCTTAATGAGCAGTTCTTC	CASSLARVSAALNEQFF
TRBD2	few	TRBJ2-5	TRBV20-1	TGCAGTGCACCCGGACTAGCGGGCCTAGGGACCCAGTACTTC	CSAPGLAGLGTQYF
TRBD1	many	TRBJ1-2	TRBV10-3	TGTGCCATCAGAGGGTACAGGGGAGAATACTATGGCTACACCTTC	CAIRGYRGEYYGYTF
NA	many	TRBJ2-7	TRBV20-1	TGCAGTGCTAGAGATCGAGACCTCCAGGGGAACGAGCAGTACTTC	CSARDRDLQGNEQYF
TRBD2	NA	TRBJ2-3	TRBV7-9	TGTGCCAGCAGCTCCGGACTAGCGGCTCGACCCACAGATACGCAGTATTTT	CASSSGLAARPTDTQYF
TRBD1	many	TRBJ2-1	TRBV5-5	TGTGCCAGCAGCTGGAGGACAGGGGGTAATGAGCAGTTCTTC	CASSWRTGGNEQFF
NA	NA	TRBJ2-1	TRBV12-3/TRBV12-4	TGTGCCAGCAGTTTAAATTCCCCCAATGAGCAGTTCTTC	CASSLNSPNEQFF
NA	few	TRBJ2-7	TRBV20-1	TGCAGTGCTAGTACAGACGCGCCCTACGAGCAGTACTTC	CSASTDAPYEQYF
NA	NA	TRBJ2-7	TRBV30	TGTGCCTGGAGTGTAGGTCAGGGCCATTACGAGCAGTACTTC	CAWSVGQGHYEQYF
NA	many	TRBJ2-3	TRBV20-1	TGCAGTGCCCCCCCAACTAGTGGCACAGATACGCAGTATTTT	CSAPPTSGTDTQYF
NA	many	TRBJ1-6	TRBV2	TGTGCCTCCGGTGGCTATAGCTCCTATAATTCACCCCTCCACTTT	CASGGYSSYNSPLHF
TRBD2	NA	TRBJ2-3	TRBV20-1	TGCAGTGCTGCAGGAGGGAGGGCGGCAGATACGCAGTATTTT	CSAAGGRAADTQYF
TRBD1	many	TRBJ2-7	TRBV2	TGTGCCAGCAGCGATGACAGGGACTACGAGCAGTACTTC	CASSDDRDYEQYF
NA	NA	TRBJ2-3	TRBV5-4	TGCGCCAGCAGCCAAGTAGGGGGTGGGGTTTGGGGCACAGATACGCAGTATTTT	CASSQVGGGVWGTDTQYF
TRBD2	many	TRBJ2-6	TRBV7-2	TGTGCCAGCACCCTACTAGCGGGAGGGGGGCCTGGGGCCAACGTCCTGACTTTC	CASTLLAGGGPGANVLTF
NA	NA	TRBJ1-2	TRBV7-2	TGTGCCAGCAGCCGACTGAGTGGAGGCTTCTATGGCTACACCTTC	CASSRLSGGFYGYTF
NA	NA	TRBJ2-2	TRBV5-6	TGTGCCAGCAGCGAAGGACTAAGGGGTACCGGGGAGCTGTTTTTT	CASSEGLRGTGELFF
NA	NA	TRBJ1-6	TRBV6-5	TGTGCCAGCAGTTACTCGGGTCAGGTGGACTCACCCCTCCACTTT	CASSYSGQVDSPLHF
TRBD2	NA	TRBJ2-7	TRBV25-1	TGTGCCAGCAGTGACCTAAATAGCGGGAGAGGCTACGAGCAGTACTTC	CASSDLNSGRGYEQYF
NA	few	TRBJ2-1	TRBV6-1	TGTGCCAGCAAGTGGACAGCCTACAATGAGCAGTTCTTC	CASKWTAYNEQFF
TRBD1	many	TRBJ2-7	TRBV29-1	TGCAGCGTTAAGGACAGGGGGAACTACGAGCAGTACTTC	CSVKDRGNYEQYF
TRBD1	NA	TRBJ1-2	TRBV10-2	TGCGCCAGCAGAGGACAGGGGGCCGGCTATGGCTACACCTTC	CASRGQGAGYGYTF
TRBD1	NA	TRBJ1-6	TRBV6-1	TGTGCCAGCAGAGTATCCGGACAGGGGAGATCACCCCTCCACTTT	CASRVSGQGRSPLHF
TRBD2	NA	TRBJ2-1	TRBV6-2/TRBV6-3	TGTGCCAGCAGTGACGGGACTAGCGGGAAGAGGTCCTACAATGAGCAGTTCTTC	CASSDGTSGKRSYNEQFF
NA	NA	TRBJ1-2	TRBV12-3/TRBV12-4	TGTGCCAGCAGTTTTCAAATCGGGGGGGCTAAGGATGGCTACACCTTC	CASSFQIGGAKDGYTF
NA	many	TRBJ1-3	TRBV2	TGTGCCAGCAGCCTAGTTAGATCTGGAAACACCATATATTTT	CASSLVRSGNTIYF
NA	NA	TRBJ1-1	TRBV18	TGTGCCAGCTCACCCACGGACAACACTGAAGCTTTCTTT	CASSPTDNTEAFF
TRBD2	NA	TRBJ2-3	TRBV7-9	TGTGCCAGCGTTGGGGGACCGCGGGAGGGTAGCACAGATACGCAGTATTTT	CASVGGPREGSTDTQYF
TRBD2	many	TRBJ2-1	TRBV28	TGTGCCAGCAGAGCTAGCGGGAGCCGGTCCTACAATGAGCAGTTCTTC	CASRASGSRSYNEQFF
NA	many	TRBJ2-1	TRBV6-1	TGTGCCAGCAACCCAGGGGACTACGGCAATGAGCAGTTCTTC	CASNPGDYGNEQFF
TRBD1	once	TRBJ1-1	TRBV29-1	TGCAGCGTGTTCAGGGGGACCAACACTGAAGCTTTCTTT	CSVFRGTNTEAFF
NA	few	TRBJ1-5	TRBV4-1	TGCGCCAGCAGCCAAGATGAAGGGCGGTTGGGGCCCCAGCATTTT	CASSQDEGRLGPQHF
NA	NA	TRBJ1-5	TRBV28	TGTGCCAGCAGCCTCCGACGCGCAGCTAGATATAGCAATCAGCCCCAGCATTTT	CASSLRRAARYSNQPQHF
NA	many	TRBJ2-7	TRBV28	TGTGCCAGCAGTTTAAAGGCCTACGAGCAGTACTTC	CASSLKAYEQYF